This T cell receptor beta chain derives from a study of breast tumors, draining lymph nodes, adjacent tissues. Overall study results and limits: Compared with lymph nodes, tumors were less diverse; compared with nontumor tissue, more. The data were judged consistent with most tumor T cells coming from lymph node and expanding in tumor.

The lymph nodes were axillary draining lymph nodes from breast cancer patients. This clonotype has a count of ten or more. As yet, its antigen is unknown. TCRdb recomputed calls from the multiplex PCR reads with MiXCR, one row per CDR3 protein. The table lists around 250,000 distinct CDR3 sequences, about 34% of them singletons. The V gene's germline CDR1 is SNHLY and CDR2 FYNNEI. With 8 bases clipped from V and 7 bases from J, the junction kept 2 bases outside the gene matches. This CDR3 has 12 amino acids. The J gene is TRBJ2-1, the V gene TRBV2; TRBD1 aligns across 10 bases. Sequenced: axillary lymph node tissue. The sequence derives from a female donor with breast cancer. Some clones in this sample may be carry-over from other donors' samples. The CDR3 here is CASRQGANEQFF. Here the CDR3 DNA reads TGTGCCAGCCGACAGGGGGCGAATGAGCAGTTCTTC.